This TCR beta chain was profiled in a study of graft-versus-host responses after intestinal transplantation. Using immunoSEQ multiplex PCR, the repertoire was profiled, and TCRdb retains in-frame clones only, with some absent. The data show tens of thousands of clones, approximately 80% seen once. A note on this clone: Its specificity is not known.

The CDR3 spans 14 residues. V lost 2 bases, J lost 3 bases, and 0 bases stayed unmatched. CDR1 and CDR2 (germline): ENHRY, SYGVKD. Sequencing was performed on unstimulated CD4+ T cells sorted from spleen or lymph node cells, taken before transplant. The source of this sequence is a human donor who was the organ donor for an intestinal transplant. V and J are TRBV10-3 and TRBJ2-7; 11 bases align to TRBD2. Here the CDR3 reads CAISEGTSGYEQYV. Written as DNA, the CDR3 is TGTGCCATCAGTGAGGGGACTAGCGGCTACGAGCAGTACGTC.